This T cell receptor beta chain emerged from a study of identifying expanded T cells in peripheral blood. Turning to this clone: Its target is not known.

Generated by immunoSEQ multiplex PCR, the TCRdb table keeps only in-frame clones and is missing some. The repertoire holds about 130,000 clones, with 75% to 90% as singletons. The ends lost 5 bases at V and 4 bases at J; junction bases unmatched: 8. Germline V gene data show CDR1 as SSHAT and CDR2 as FNYEAQ (reference sequence). This CDR3 has 15 amino acids. Regarding the study as a whole: Technical replicates showed roughly 1.2 changed clones; two weeks 15 to 20; four weeks 19.

The source material was blood. This TCR derives from a person between 18 and 75 years old in good health. The chain links TRBV7-7 to TRBJ2-1; 7 positions match TRBD1. In DNA, the CDR3 is TGTGCCAGCAGCCAGAGGGGGCCGGAGTACAATGAGCAGTTCTTC. Translated, it gives CASSQRGPEYNEQFF.